A selection of T cell receptor beta chains follows, all from one sample in a study of regulatory T cells in long-lasting Graves disease. MiXCR, applied by TCRdb to the multiplex PCR reads, yields one record per CDR3 protein. This table holds approximately 400,000 distinct CDR3 sequences, more than 20% found once. Sample: peripheral blood mononuclear cells (PBMCs), taken when the disease was refractory, from a patient treated with antithyroid drugs. Every receptor here comes from a female donor with Graves disease. Each CDR3 is given with its conserved first and last residue. The order of the fields is V gene, J gene, clone size, D gene, CDR3 DNA, CDR3 protein. The D gene is left open where the match is weak. Expanded clones are given a class, and other clones once, few, many or no size at all.

TRBV2	TRBJ2-5	many	.	TGTGCCAGCGGAGAAGAGTCCAAAGAGACCCAGTACTTC	CASGEESKETQYF
TRBV19	TRBJ2-7	.	TRBD2	TGTGCCAGTAGTTTCCAAGCGGGGCGGGGTTCCTACGAGCAGTACTTC	CASSFQAGRGSYEQYF
TRBV20-1	TRBJ2-7	.	TRBD1	TGCAGTGCTAGCAGGGGGATAAACTCCTACGAGCAGTACTTC	CSASRGINSYEQYF
TRBV3-1	TRBJ2-7	.	.	TGTGCCAGCAGCCAAGATTGGAGGAGCGAGCAGTACTTC	CASSQDWRSEQYF
TRBV7-9	TRBJ1-2	few	.	TGTGCCAGCAGCTTAGGTTTGGGGGGCTATGGCTACACCTTC	CASSLGLGGYGYTF
TRBV18	TRBJ2-7	.	.	TGTGCCAGCTCACCAAAGCAGGACTACGAGCAGTACTTC	CASSPKQDYEQYF
TRBV29-1	TRBJ1-1	few	.	TGCAGCGTTGACAGGGGCTACGATGGGAACACTGAAGCTTTCTTT	CSVDRGYDGNTEAFF
TRBV28	TRBJ2-7	few	.	TGTGCCAGCAGTCCTCCCTATTGGGAGCAGTACTTC	CASSPPYWEQYF
TRBV28	TRBJ1-5	.	TRBD1	TGTGCCAGCAGAACCCAGGGGGGAAGTCAGCCCCAGCATTTT	CASRTQGGSQPQHF
TRBV6-1	TRBJ2-2	.	TRBD2	TGTGCCAGCAGTCTAGCGGGAGGATCTCCCGGGGAGCTGTTTTTT	CASSLAGGSPGELFF
TRBV19	TRBJ1-1	many	TRBD1	TGTGCCAGTAGTATCAGGGGGGTTGGCACTGAAGCTTTCTTT	CASSIRGVGTEAFF
TRBV2	TRBJ2-2	many	.	TGTGCCAGCGCCGTAGCGGAAACGAACACCGGGGAGCTGTTTTTT	CASAVAETNTGELFF
TRBV12-3/TRBV12-4	TRBJ2-3	few	TRBD2	TGTGCCAGCACCCTTAGCGGGAGAGGAGATACGCAGTATTTT	CASTLSGRGDTQYF
TRBV11-2	TRBJ2-5	.	.	TGTGCCAGCAGCTTAAAGCCCAGGGGCTACCAAGAGACCCAGTACTTC	CASSLKPRGYQETQYF
TRBV18	TRBJ1-1	few	TRBD1	TGTGCCAGCTCGCGACAGGGGGGTGAAACTGAAGCTTTCTTT	CASSRQGGETEAFF
TRBV20-1	TRBJ2-5	few	.	TGCAGTGCTAGGGGAGATATGGGGCATCAGACCCAGTACTTC	CSARGDMGHQTQYF
TRBV20-1	TRBJ2-7	few	.	TGCAGTGCTAGAGGACTATCGGGGGAGTACGAGCAGTACTTC	CSARGLSGEYEQYF
TRBV12-3/TRBV12-4	TRBJ2-2	few	.	TGTGCCAGCAGTTTTTCCCGGGTGCTAACCGGGGAGCTGTTTTTT	CASSFSRVLTGELFF
TRBV5-1	TRBJ2-5	few	.	TGCGCCAGCAGCTTCGACAGCATAACGGGGGAGACCCAGTACTTC	CASSFDSITGETQYF
TRBV12-3/TRBV12-4	TRBJ1-2	many	TRBD1	TGTGCCAGCAGTTTCTTTCTCCGGGACAGGGTGTGGGGCTACACCTTC	CASSFFLRDRVWGYTF
TRBV10-3	TRBJ2-7	.	TRBD1	TGTGCCATCAGTGGCGTGACAGGGGGCGAGCAGTACTTC	CAISGVTGGEQYF
TRBV2	TRBJ1-4	many	.	TGTGCCAGCGAGGGGCCGATCACTGAGGCTGAAAAACTGTTTTTT	CASEGPITEAEKLFF
TRBV10-2	TRBJ2-7	few	TRBD2	TGCGCCAGCAGACTAGCGGGAGGGCCCACAAACGAGCAGTACTTC	CASRLAGGPTNEQYF
TRBV29-1	TRBJ2-1	.	.	TGCAGCGTTGAAAAGACTAGGAATGAGCAGTTCTTC	CSVEKTRNEQFF
TRBV5-5	TRBJ2-5	.	.	TGTGCCAGCAGCCCATGGACCGTTCAAGAGACCCAGTACTTC	CASSPWTVQETQYF
TRBV7-9	TRBJ2-5	few	.	TGTGCCAGCAGCACAACGGGTAACCTAGTTGTAGAGACCCAGTACTTC	CASSTTGNLVVETQYF
TRBV7-9	TRBJ1-1	.	.	TGTGCCAGCAGCTTAGAAGCGGCAGCAGAAGTGAACACTGAAGCTTTCTTT	CASSLEAAAEVNTEAFF
TRBV12-3/TRBV12-4	TRBJ1-4	many	.	TGTGCCAGCAGTTTGATCAGGGAGGAGGAAAAACTGTTTTTT	CASSLIREEEKLFF
TRBV12-5	TRBJ1-1	.	.	TGTGCTAGTGGTTTGACCGGCGGGGGGCGGAACACTGAAGCTTTCTTT	CASGLTGGGRNTEAFF
TRBV27	TRBJ1-1	many	TRBD1	TGTGCCAGCAGTCCGGGACAGGGGGCGCCCGCTGAAGCTTTCTTT	CASSPGQGAPAEAFF
TRBV28	TRBJ1-5	many	.	TGTGCCAGCAGTCCTCCTCTGTCCGAAGGGAATCAGCCCCAGCATTTT	CASSPPLSEGNQPQHF
TRBV6-1	TRBJ2-2	many	.	TGTGCCAGCAGTAGTAGCGGAGACACCGGGGAGCTGTTTTTT	CASSSSGDTGELFF
TRBV4-3	TRBJ1-5	many	.	TGCGCCAGCAGCCAAGAGCCGTGGAAGCCCCAGCATTTT	CASSQEPWKPQHF
TRBV29-1	TRBJ2-1	.	.	TGCAGCGTTGAAGAGGGACTGTCCAATGAGCAGTTCTTC	CSVEEGLSNEQFF
TRBV28	TRBJ1-2	many	.	TGTGCCAGCAGTTCCTGGGAGGTCCCTACCTATGGCTACACCTTC	CASSSWEVPTYGYTF
TRBV7-9	TRBJ2-1	.	.	TGTGCCAGCAGCGGCCCCCAGGGAAATGAGCAGTTCTTC	CASSGPQGNEQFF
TRBV20-1	TRBJ1-5	few	.	TGCAGTGCTAGTGTAGGGGCAGAGGCGAATCAGCCCCAGCATTTT	CSASVGAEANQPQHF
TRBV27	TRBJ1-1	many	.	TGTGCCAGCAGCCATCAAGGAGGGGCTGAAGCTTTCTTT	CASSHQGGAEAFF
TRBV7-6	TRBJ2-5	few	.	TGTGCCAGCAGCGAGACTTCTAAAGAGACCCAGTACTTC	CASSETSKETQYF
TRBV7-6	TRBJ1-5	.	.	TGTGCCAGCAGCCCGATAACGGGGCCCTATAGCAATCAGCCCCAGCATTTT	CASSPITGPYSNQPQHF
TRBV5-1	TRBJ1-1	few	TRBD1	TGCGCCAGCAGATGGAGCTCAGGGGGAGTCACTGAAGCTTTCTTT	CASRWSSGGVTEAFF
TRBV30	TRBJ1-1	many	.	TGTGCCTGGAGTGCGAGTATTTCGGGTGAAGCTTTCTTT	CAWSASISGEAFF
TRBV27	TRBJ2-3	once	TRBD2	TGTGCCAGCACCCGCGGCGCGGGGGGCACAGATACGCAGTATTTT	CASTRGAGGTDTQYF
TRBV27	TRBJ1-2	many	.	TGTGCCAGCAGTGTGAACAGGGAACGGGGCTACACCTTC	CASSVNRERGYTF